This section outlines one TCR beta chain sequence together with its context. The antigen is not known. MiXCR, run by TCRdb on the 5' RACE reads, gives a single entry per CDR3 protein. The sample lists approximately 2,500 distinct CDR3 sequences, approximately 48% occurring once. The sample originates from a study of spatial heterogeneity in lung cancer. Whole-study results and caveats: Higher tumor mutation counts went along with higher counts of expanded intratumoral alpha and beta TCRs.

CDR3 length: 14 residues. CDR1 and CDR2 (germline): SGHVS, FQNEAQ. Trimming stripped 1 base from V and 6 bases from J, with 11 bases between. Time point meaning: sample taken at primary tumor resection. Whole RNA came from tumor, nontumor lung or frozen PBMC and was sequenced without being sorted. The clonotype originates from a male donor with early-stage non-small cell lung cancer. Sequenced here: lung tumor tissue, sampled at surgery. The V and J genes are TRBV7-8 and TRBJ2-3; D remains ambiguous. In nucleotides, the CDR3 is TGTGCCAGCAGCTTAGAAGTAGTCGCGGATACGCAGTATTTT. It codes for CASSLEVVADTQYF.